The clone carrying this T cell receptor (beta chain) was recorded at least ten times. As yet, its antigen is unknown. For TCR beta, libraries came from quantitative 5'-RACE with molecular barcodes. TCRdb analysed the 5' RACE reads with MiXCR anew, one entry per CDR3 protein. In the table there are more than 600,000 distinct CDR3 sequences, under 20% of which are singletons. The V end was cut by 0 bases, the J end by 5 bases, with 11 bases between. Germline V gene lookup returns CDR1 SGDLS and CDR2 YYNGEE. The CDR3 is made up of 14 amino acids. The record originates from a study of CD8 T cells in ankylosing spondylitis. General study points: In synovial fluid and blood from reactive arthritis, some motif variants were previously reported. Disease-linked clones had a CD8+ phenotype and relatively low frequency in peripheral blood. Disease-associated clones were reportedly significantly overrepresented in matched ankylosing spondylitis synovial fluid. Among TCR beta sequences, a motif of eight or nine highly homologous variants appeared characteristic of ankylosing spondylitis blood.

The rearrangement uses TRBV9 and TRBJ2-5, with D perhaps TRBD1 or TRBD2 (5 bases each). The receptor's source is a male donor with ankylosing spondylitis. What was sequenced was blood, either unsorted or a sorted T cell fraction (not recorded which). CDR3 protein: CASSVGGTLETQYF. The CDR3 nucleotides are TGTGCCAGCAGCGTAGGAGGGACGCTCGAGACCCAGTACTTC.